The rows below give T cell receptor beta chains drawn from one sample of a study of CD8 T cell repertoires and HIV-1 epitope variants. For these receptors, no antigen is known. TCRdb's table, derived via immunoSEQ multiplex PCR, lists solely in-frame clones and lacks some. This table holds under 7,000 clones, around 71% found once. Input material: cultured CD8+ T cells derived from PBMCs. The receptors stem from a male donor with HIV. CDR3s include the opening cysteine and the closing phenylalanine or tryptophan. A D gene is named only where the DNA matches it firmly. The size of a clone is reported for some rows only, either as once, few or many, or as a class for expanded clones.

TRBV27	TRBD2	once	TRBJ2-1	CASPPREVKFSEQFF	TGTGCCAGCCCTCCCCGGGAGGTTAAGTTTAGTGAGCAGTTCTTC
TRBV10-3	-	few	TRBJ2-3	CAITTSSTDTQYF	TGTGCCATCACTACCTCTAGCACAGATACGCAGTATTTT
TRBV19	TRBD1	-	TRBJ1-5	CASSSTGGGQPQHF	TGTGCCAGTAGTTCAACAGGGGGCGGGCAGCCCCAGCATTTT
TRBV27	TRBD1	-	TRBJ2-7	CASSLSGTGVYEQYF	TGTGCCAGCAGTTTATCCGGGACAGGGGTGTACGAGCAGTACTTC
TRBV4-3	TRBD1	-	TRBJ1-2	CASSQDRTGYGYTF	TGCGCCAGCAGCCAAGATAGGACAGGCTATGGCTACACCTTC
TRBV28	-	-	TRBJ2-7	CASSSATGLYEQYF	TGTGCCAGCAGTTCAGCCACTGGACTCTACGAGCAGTACTTC
TRBV6-5	-	-	TRBJ2-7	CASGGTSYEQYF	TGTGCCAGCGGCGGGACAAGTTACGAGCAGTACTTC
TRBV9	-	few	TRBJ2-7	CASSPRQSYEQYF	TGTGCCAGCAGCCCGAGACAGTCCTACGAGCAGTACTTC
TRBV19	TRBD2	-	TRBJ2-3	CASGGSGGTTDTQYF	TGTGCCAGCGGGGGGAGCGGGGGCACTACAGATACGCAGTATTTT
TRBV28	TRBD1	-	TRBJ2-3	CASSSLELTGAQDTQYF	TGTGCCAGCAGTTCCCTAGAGTTGACAGGGGCACAAGATACGCAGTATTTT
TRBV2	-	few	TRBJ2-7	CASSVYEQYF	TGTGCCAGCAGTGTCTACGAGCAGTACTTC
TRBV6-5	-	-	TRBJ2-7	CASGGTTYEQYF	TGTGCCAGCGGAGGGACCACCTACGAGCAGTACTTC
TRBV5-5	TRBD1	-	TRBJ2-3	CASSLLPGQGAESTDTQYF	TGTGCCAGCAGTCTTCTTCCCGGTCAGGGGGCGGAAAGCACAGATACGCAGTATTTT
TRBV28	TRBD1	-	TRBJ1-4	CASSFPGQGNEKLFF	TGTGCCAGCAGTTTCCCGGGACAGGGGAATGAAAAACTGTTTTTT
TRBV10-3	-	-	TRBJ1-3	CAISERNPPTGQTGNTIYF	TGTGCCATCAGTGAACGAAACCCACCAACAGGCCAAACTGGAAACACCATATATTTT
TRBV6-5	TRBD1	-	TRBJ1-5	CATSGGVRNQPQHF	TGTGCCACATCAGGGGGCGTTCGCAATCAGCCCCAGCATTTT
TRBV5-6	-	-	TRBJ2-7	CASSIQGGPYEQYF	TGTGCCAGCAGCATTCAGGGGGGTCCCTACGAGCAGTACTTC
TRBV2	-	-	TRBJ2-5	CASSEYSEEETQYF	TGTGCCAGCAGTGAATACAGCGAAGAAGAGACCCAGTACTTC
TRBV10-2	-	-	TRBJ2-5	CASSEVEEETQYF	TGCGCCAGCAGTGAGGTGGAGGAAGAGACCCAGTACTTC
TRBV7-8	-	once	TRBJ2-1	CASSLESGTYNEQFF	TGTGCCAGCAGCTTAGAGAGCGGTACTTACAATGAGCAGTTCTTC
TRBV19	-	-	TRBJ1-2	CASSEGMVGGYGYTF	TGTGCCAGTAGTGAAGGTATGGTTGGTGGTTATGGCTACACCTTC
TRBV5-1	TRBD1	-	TRBJ2-1	CASSSGTANNEQFF	TGCGCCAGCAGCTCCGGGACAGCAAACAATGAGCAGTTCTTC
TRBV5-1	TRBD2	-	TRBJ2-3	CASSAGTTGADTQYF	TGCGCCAGCAGCGCCGGGACTACCGGTGCAGATACGCAGTATTTT
TRBV7-8	TRBD1	few	TRBJ2-7	CASSSPGQGTYEQYF	TGTGCCAGCAGCTCACCGGGACAGGGGACCTACGAGCAGTACTTC
TRBV19	-	-	TRBJ2-2	CASSIDLRGNTGELFF	TGTGCCAGTAGTATAGATCTTCGTGGGAACACCGGGGAGCTGTTTTTT
TRBV27	-	-	TRBJ2-7	CASSPSGLEQYF	TGTGCCAGCAGCCCCTCAGGGCTCGAGCAGTACTTC
TRBV19	TRBD1	few	TRBJ1-1	CASRTGVRNTEAFF	TGTGCCAGTAGGACAGGGGTGCGGAACACTGAAGCTTTCTTT
TRBV27	TRBD2	large	TRBJ2-7	CASSLIAGGPEQYF	TGTGCCAGCAGTCTCATAGCGGGAGGGCCCGAGCAGTACTTC
TRBV27	TRBD1	-	TRBJ1-1	CASSSPGTGVISTEAFF	TGTGCCAGCAGTTCCCCCGGGACAGGGGTGATTTCCACTGAAGCTTTCTTT
TRBV27	-	-	TRBJ2-6	CASSLWGAAGANVLTF	TGTGCCAGCAGTTTATGGGGGGCGGCTGGGGCCAACGTCCTGACTTTC
TRBV21-1	-	-	TRBJ1-2	CASSKDGCGQGSYGYTF	TGTGCCAGCAGCAAAGATGGGTGTGGACAGGGTAGCTATGGCTACACCTTC
TRBV5-1	-	once	TRBJ2-2	CASSLKGANTGELFF	TGCGCCAGCAGCTTGAAAGGGGCCAACACCGGGGAGCTGTTTTTT
TRBV6-1	-	-	TRBJ2-7	CASISVYSYEQYF	TGTGCCAGCATATCGGTTTACTCCTACGAGCAGTACTTC
TRBV12-5	-	-	TRBJ1-5	CASGCLGVSAGPQHF	TGTGCTAGTGGTTGCCTTGGGGTCTCCGCGGGGCCCCAGCATTTT
TRBV5-4	-	-	TRBJ2-1	CASSPQGGLPADNEQFF	TGTGCCAGCAGCCCCCAGGGTGGACTCCCCGCCGACAATGAGCAGTTCTTC
TRBV5-1	TRBD1	-	TRBJ2-2	CASSRPGTGANTGELFF	TGCGCCAGCAGCAGGCCCGGGACAGGGGCAAACACCGGGGAGCTGTTTTTT
TRBV6-6	-	-	TRBJ2-5	CASSYTPTLQETQYF	TGTGCCAGCAGTTACACACCGACACTCCAAGAGACCCAGTACTTC
TRBV11-3	-	-	TRBJ2-7	CASSQDSYEQYF	TGTGCCAGCAGCCAGGACAGCTACGAGCAGTACTTC
TRBV6-5	TRBD1	few	TRBJ1-2	CASGRTGEGYGYTF	TGTGCCAGCGGGCGGACAGGGGAAGGGTATGGCTACACCTTC
TRBV5-5	-	-	TRBJ2-3	CASSLWGPTDTQYF	TGTGCCAGCAGCTTATGGGGACCCACAGATACGCAGTATTTT
TRBV29-1	-	-	TRBJ2-1	CSVLPPSYNEQFF	TGCAGCGTGCTCCCCCCCAGTTACAATGAGCAGTTCTTC
TRBV19	TRBD1	-	TRBJ2-1	CASTGQGTYNEQFF	TGTGCCAGTACGGGACAGGGGACTTACAATGAGCAGTTCTTC
TRBV6-1	-	-	TRBJ1-1	CASGQWMNTEAFF	TGTGCCAGCGGACAGTGGATGAACACTGAAGCTTTCTTT
TRBV11-2	-	few	TRBJ2-7	CASSGWSNPYEQYF	TGTGCCAGCAGCGGTTGGAGTAATCCCTACGAGCAGTACTTC
TRBV14	-	-	TRBJ1-2	CASSHGTSYGYTF	TGTGCCAGCAGCCATGGCACCAGCTATGGCTACACCTTC
TRBV9	-	-	TRBJ1-6	CASSSDRGTSSNSPLHF	TGTGCCAGCAGCTCCGATCGGGGGACAAGCAGCAATTCACCCCTCCACTTT
TRBV2	TRBD1	-	TRBJ2-7	CASSESGQGTGEQYF	TGTGCCAGCAGTGAATCGGGACAGGGCACCGGGGAGCAGTACTTC
TRBV7-6	TRBD2	-	TRBJ2-7	CASSPGSGGFYEQYF	TGTGCCAGCAGCCCTGGTAGCGGGGGTTTCTACGAGCAGTACTTC
TRBV5-1	TRBD1	-	TRBJ2-7	CASSKQPGTGTPYEQYF	TGCGCCAGCAGCAAGCAACCCGGGACAGGGACACCCTACGAGCAGTACTTC